Listed here is a single T cell receptor beta chain. cDNA carried unique molecular identifiers, and a universal primer site was added by template switching. TCRdb ran MiXCR on the 5' RACE reads and lists one entry per CDR3 protein. The sample carries 450,000 or so distinct CDR3 sequences, 12% to 15% recorded once. V was trimmed by 5 bases and J by 3 bases, leaving 10 bases between them. CDR1 is MNHNS, CDR2 SASEGT, per germline. The CDR3 consists of 14 residues. This record comes from a study of identical twins. Donors were all healthy Caucasians. These sequences were also reported in another study, on yellow fever vaccine responses in identical twins.

The gene calls are TRBV6-1 and TRBJ2-2; D is uncertain. The receptor comes from a woman aged 18-30 years in good health. Sequencing was done on a sample of CD4+ T cells sorted from blood. The CDR3 is CASSPHMDTGELFF. CDR3 nucleotide sequence: TGTGCCAGCAGTCCCCACATGGACACCGGGGAGCTGTTTTTT.